These 16 T cell receptor beta chains came from one sample sequenced in a study of chemoradiotherapy in HPV16-positive cancers. The data were produced by immunoSEQ multiplex PCR, yet TCRdb's version contains in-frame clones alone and is incomplete. This sample carries 4,500 to 6,000 clones, about three quarters of them seen once, and the ten largest clones take around 29%. Sampling was performed from a patient who underwent chemoradiotherapy. The receptors were sampled from a human donor with HPV-associated anogenital cancer.

The V and J genes are TRBV11-3 and TRBJ2-5; D possibly corresponds to TRBD1 (6 bases). The CDR3 consists of 15 residues. V lost 5 bases and J lost 9, with 22 bases in between. The germline V gene has CDR1 SGHNT and CDR2 YENEEA. CDR3 region: CASSPHTGTQVAQYF. For the CDR3, the DNA is TGTGCCAGCAGCCCCCACACAGGGACCCAAGTGGCCCAGTACTTC. Full variable domain (missing parts from reference TRBV11-3 and TRBJ2-5): EAGVVQSPRYKIIEKKQPVAFWCNPISGHNTLYWYLQNLGQGPELLIRYENEEAVDDSQLPKDRFSAERLKGVDSTLKIQPAELGDSAVYLCASSPHTGTQVAQYFGPGTRLLVL.

The chain joins TRBV4-3 to TRBJ2-3; 13 bases align to TRBD2. Per the germline V gene, CDR1 is LGHNA and CDR2 is YSLEER. The CDR3 length is 20 residues. The V and J ends lost 1 base and 0 bases, in that order; junction bases with no gene match: 10. As DNA, the CDR3 is TGCGCCAGCAGCCAAGCCGGGGGACTAGCGGGGTTGGTGAGCACAGATACGCAGTATTTT. Translation gives CASSQAGGLAGLVSTDTQYF.

This chain connects TRBV11-2 to TRBJ2-5, with no clear D. V shed 5 bases and J shed 5 bases, with 6 bases lying between them. CDR3 length: 11 residues. Germline CDR1 SGHAT, CDR2 FQNNGV. For the CDR3, the DNA is TGTGCCAGCAGCAAAAAGGAGACCCAGTACTTC. Translating it yields CASSKKETQYF.

The chain links TRBV5-5 to TRBJ1-3, with 7 bases matching TRBD1. Germline CDR1 reads SGHKS; CDR2 reads YYEKEE (reference sequence). This CDR3 has 14 amino acids. The V gene end was trimmed by 4 bases and the J gene end by 8 bases; junction bases not matched to a gene: 9. The CDR3 sequence: CASSVDRAGHTIYF. CDR3 bases: TGTGCCAGCAGCGTCGACAGGGCCGGGCACACCATATATTTT. The full variable domain, its missing parts supplied by reference TRBV5-5 and TRBJ1-3, is DAGVTQSPTHLIKTRGQQVTLRCSPISGHKSVSWYQQVLGQGPQFIFQYYEKEERGRGNFPDRFSARQFPNYSSELNVNALLLGDSALYLCASSVDRAGHTIYFGEGSWLTVV.

The chain has TRBV5-8 and TRBJ1-4; unclear D gene. The CDR3 consists of 13 residues. V dropped 0 bases and J dropped 8 bases, with 8 bases sitting between them. Per the germline V gene, CDR1 is SGHTS and CDR2 is YDEGEE. The CDR3, as DNA: TGTGCCAGCAGCTTGGGCCAAGGCGAAAAACTGTTTTTT. Protein: CASSLGQGEKLFF.

The V and J genes are TRBV9 and TRBJ2-2; either TRBD1 or TRBD2 may fit D (6 bases each). Trimming took 6 bases from V and 3 from J, leaving 12 bases between them. The CDR3 spans 14 residues. CDR1 and CDR2 (germline): SGDLS, YYNGEE. DNA of the CDR3: TGTGCCAGCACGAGGGGGGCAGACACCGGGGAGCTGTTTTTT. It specifies CASTRGADTGELFF.

This clone was recorded once. The V and J genes are TRBV4-1 and TRBJ2-5; 7 bases fit TRBD1. Unmatched junction bases numbered 9, after V lost 5 bases and J lost 3 bases. CDR3 length: 15 residues. Germline CDR1 reads MGHRA; CDR2 reads YSYEKL. The CDR3 reads CASSTRDSLEETQYF. For the CDR3, the DNA is TGCGCCAGCAGCACGAGGGACAGTTTAGAAGAGACCCAGTACTTC.

This chain links TRBV11-3 with TRBJ1-1, with D perhaps TRBD1 (5 bases). This CDR3 contains 14 residues. Germline V gene lookup returns CDR1 SGHNT and CDR2 YENEEA. V was clipped by 4 bases and J by 5 bases, with 14 bases between them. In DNA form, the CDR3 reads TGTGCCAGCAGCTCTGGGCCCAAGGGGACTGAAGCTTTCTTT. This encodes CASSSGPKGTEAFF. The full variable domain, rest sourced from reference TRBV11-3 and TRBJ1-1, is EAGVVQSPRYKIIEKKQPVAFWCNPISGHNTLYWYLQNLGQGPELLIRYENEEAVDDSQLPKDRFSAERLKGVDSTLKIQPAELGDSAVYLCASSSGPKGTEAFFGQGTRLTVV.

The V gene is TRBV21-1, the J gene TRBJ1-5. TRBV21-1 constitutes a pseudogene. There are 14 residues in the CDR3. DNA for the CDR3: TGTGCCAGCGGTTACTATCGTCGAGCTCAGCCCCAGCATTTT. Its translation is CASGYYRRAQPQHF.

This clone appeared a few times. V gene TRBV7-2 combines with J gene TRBJ1-2, with D unresolved. The CDR3 length is 13 residues. CDR1 SGHTA and CDR2 FQGNSA come from the germline V gene. Trimming cost V 4 bases and J 0 bases, with 6 bases left between them. CDR3 residues: CASSSNANYGYTF. In nucleotides, the CDR3 is TGTGCCAGCAGCTCCAACGCTAACTATGGCTACACCTTC.

This rearrangement joins TRBV6-1 to TRBJ2-7; 10 bases agree with TRBD1. The V gene's germline CDR1 is MNHNS and CDR2 SASEGT. This CDR3 is 14 amino acids long. V trimming: 6 bases; J trimming: 3 bases; junction bases outside the gene matches: 5. The CDR3 DNA sequence: TGTGCCAGCAGACCTTGGACAGGGGGCTACGAGCAGTACTTC. It translates to CASRPWTGGYEQYF.

A few counts support this clone. The chain is built from TRBV6-5 and TRBJ1-1; a possible D gene is TRBD1 (5 bases). This CDR3 has 13 amino acids. Germline V CDR1 and CDR2: MNHEY, SVGAGI. The ends were cut back, 7 bases at V and 1 base at J, with 10 bases in the middle. The CDR3 coding sequence is TGTGCCAGCAACTTCGGACAGAACACTGAAGCTTTCTTT. Translating it yields CASNFGQNTEAFF.

This rearrangement joins TRBV7-9 to TRBJ2-1; TRBD1 agrees at 7 bases. Germline V lookup: CDR1 SEHNR, CDR2 FQNEAQ (reference sequence). J gave up 3 bases and V 6 bases, and 8 bases lay outside the gene matches. The CDR3 runs 15 residues. The CDR3: CASRDRSDLYNEQFF. CDR3 nucleotides: TGTGCCAGCAGGGACAGGTCGGACCTCTACAATGAGCAGTTCTTC.

This rearrangement joins TRBV2 to TRBJ2-1; the match to TRBD2 covers 8 bases. With 5 bases clipped from V and 2 bases from J, the junction kept 5 bases outside the gene matches. The CDR3 runs 15 residues. The germline gives CDR1 SNHLY, CDR2 FYNNEI. The CDR3 sequence is CASSTSGQTYNEQFF. The CDR3 DNA sequence: TGTGCCAGCAGTACTAGCGGCCAGACCTACAATGAGCAGTTCTTC.

The CDR3 DNA is TGTGCCAGCAGTCTTACGTGGTTGAACAATGAGCAGTTCTTC. Amino acid sequence: CASSLTWLNNEQFF. V is TRBV2 and J is TRBJ2-1; no definite D call. Germline values: CDR1 SNHLY, CDR2 FYNNEI. This CDR3 has 14 amino acids. V was shortened by 5 bases and J by 5 bases, with 13 bases between the two germline ends.

The chain has TRBV19 and TRBJ2-1, with 7 bases that match TRBD1. CDR3 size: 16 residues. Germline V gene lookup returns CDR1 LNHDA and CDR2 SQIVND (reference sequence). The V segment lost 7 bases and the J segment 2 bases; nucleotides outside the gene matches: 11. The CDR3 sequence is CASIRGPQGAYNEQFF. In DNA form, the CDR3 reads TGTGCCAGTATAAGGGGGCCCCAAGGGGCCTACAATGAGCAGTTCTTC.